This T cell receptor (beta chain) was recovered during a study of CD8 T cells in ankylosing spondylitis. This clonotype turned up a few times. The antigen remains unidentified. TCRdb re-called the 5' RACE reads through MiXCR, storing one row per CDR3 protein. Among about 800,000 distinct CDR3 sequences listed, about 11% were seen once. General study points: There was a TCR beta motif, made of several highly homologous variants, that appeared characteristic of ankylosing spondylitis blood. Disease-linked clones reportedly concentrated significantly in matched ankylosing spondylitis synovial fluid. In synovial fluid and blood from reactive arthritis, some motif variants were previously reported. Disease-linked clones proved CD8+ and comparatively uncommon in peripheral blood.

V was trimmed by 9 bases and J by 4 bases, leaving 16 bases between them. Germline values: CDR1 SGHRS, CDR2 YFSETQ. The CDR3 runs to 13 residues. This TCR was sampled from a male donor with ankylosing spondylitis. V gene TRBV5-1 combines with J gene TRBJ2-5; D possibly corresponds to TRBD2 (6 bases). Sequencing was performed on blood, either unsorted or a sorted T cell fraction (not recorded which). The CDR3 protein is CATSGGSGETQYF. DNA for the CDR3: TGCGCCACCTCCGGGGGTTCGGGAGAGACCCAGTACTTC. Filled out from reference TRBV5-1 and TRBJ2-5, the complete variable domain reads KAGVTQTPRYLIKTRGQQVTLSCSPISGHRSVSWYQQTPGQGLQFLFEYFSETQRNKGNFPGRFSGRQFSNSRSEMNVSTLELGDSALYLCATSGGSGETQYFGPGTRLLVL.